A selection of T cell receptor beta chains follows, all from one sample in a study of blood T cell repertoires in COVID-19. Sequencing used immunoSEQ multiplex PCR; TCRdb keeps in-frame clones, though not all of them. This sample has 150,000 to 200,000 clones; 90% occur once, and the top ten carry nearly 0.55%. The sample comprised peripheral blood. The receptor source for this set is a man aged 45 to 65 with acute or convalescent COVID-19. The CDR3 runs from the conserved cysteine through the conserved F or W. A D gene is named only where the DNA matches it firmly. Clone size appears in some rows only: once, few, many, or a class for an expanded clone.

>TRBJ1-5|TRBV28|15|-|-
CASSPVTSSNQPQHF
TGTGCCAGCAGTCCAGTAACGTCTAGCAATCAGCCCCAGCATTTT
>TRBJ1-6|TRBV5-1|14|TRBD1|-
CASRWTGMDSPLHF
TGCGCCAGCCGATGGACAGGGATGGATTCACCCCTCCACTTT
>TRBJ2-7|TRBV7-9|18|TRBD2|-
CASSLSPLAGVKPYEQYF
TGTGCCAGCAGCTTATCCCCGCTAGCGGGAGTTAAACCCTACGAGCAGTACTTC
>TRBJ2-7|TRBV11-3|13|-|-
CASSLETGREQYF
TGTGCCAGCAGCTTAGAGACAGGGAGGGAGCAGTACTTC
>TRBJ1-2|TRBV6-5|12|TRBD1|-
CASKDRAGGYTF
TGTGCCAGCAAGGACAGGGCTGGGGGCTACACCTTC
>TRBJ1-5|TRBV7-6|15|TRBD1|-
CASSLAGGVGQPQHF
TGTGCCAGCAGCTTAGCAGGGGGCGTAGGGCAGCCCCAGCATTTT
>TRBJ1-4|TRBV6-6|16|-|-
CASRSSSGGLNEKLFF
TGTGCCAGCAGAAGCTCGAGCGGAGGGCTTAATGAAAAACTGTTTTTT
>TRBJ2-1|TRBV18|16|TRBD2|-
CASSPQIGRAGNEQFF
TGTGCCAGCTCACCACAAATCGGGAGGGCCGGGAATGAGCAGTTCTTC
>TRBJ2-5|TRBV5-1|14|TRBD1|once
CASSAGQVQETQYF
TGCGCCAGCAGCGCGGGACAGGTCCAAGAGACCCAGTACTTC
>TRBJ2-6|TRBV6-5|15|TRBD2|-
CASRLAASGANVLTF
TGTGCCAGCAGACTAGCGGCCTCTGGGGCCAACGTCCTGACTTTC
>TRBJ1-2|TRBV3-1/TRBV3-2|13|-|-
CASSPFTGYGYTF
TGTGCCAGCAGCCCTTTTACGGGCTATGGCTACACCTTC
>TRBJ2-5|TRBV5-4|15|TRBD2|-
CASRAGSGTQETQYF
TGTGCCAGCAGGGCCGGTAGCGGGACTCAAGAGACCCAGTACTTC
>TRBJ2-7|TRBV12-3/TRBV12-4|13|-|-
CASSFQGVDEQYF
TGTGCCAGCAGTTTCCAGGGCGTAGACGAGCAGTACTTC
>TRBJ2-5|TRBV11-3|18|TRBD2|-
CASSLGRSSGGRQETQYF
TGTGCCAGCAGCCTCGGCCGAAGTAGTGGCGGGAGACAAGAGACCCAGTACTTC
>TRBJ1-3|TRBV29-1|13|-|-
CSVGTHSGNTIYF
TGCAGCGTGGGGACACATTCTGGAAACACCATATATTTT
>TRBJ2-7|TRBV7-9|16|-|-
CAATGARFDSSYEQYF
TGTGCCGCAACTGGGGCTAGATTTGACTCCTCCTACGAGCAGTACTTC
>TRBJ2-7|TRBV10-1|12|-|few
CASSDRGYEQYF
TGCGCCAGCAGTGATAGGGGCTACGAGCAGTACTTC
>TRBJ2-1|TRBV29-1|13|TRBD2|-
CSVESRTSNEQFF
TGCAGCGTTGAATCCCGGACTAGCAATGAGCAGTTCTTC
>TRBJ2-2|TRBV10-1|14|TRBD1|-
CASRDDRGVGELFF
TGCGCCAGCAGAGATGACAGGGGTGTCGGGGAGCTGTTTTTT
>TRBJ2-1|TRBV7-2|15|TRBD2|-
CASSVSGRAYNEQFF
TGTGCCAGCAGCGTTAGCGGGAGGGCCTACAATGAGCAGTTCTTC
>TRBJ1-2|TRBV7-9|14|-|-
CASSLGQSDYGYTF
TGTGCCAGCAGCTTAGGGCAGAGCGACTATGGCTACACCTTC